The subject of this entry is one T cell receptor (beta chain). The sample originates from a study of preoperative IRX-2 immunotherapy in early breast cancer. Looked up from germline, CDR1 is MNHNS and CDR2 is SASEGT. Trimming pared 3 bases from V and 0 bases from J, leaving 12 bases between. The CDR3 has 16 residues. Treatment: preoperative locoregional IRX-2 cytokine immunotherapy. Samples came from a phase Ib trial of preoperative locoregional IRX-2 cytokine immunotherapy. The repertoire was sequenced with immunoSEQ multiplex PCR; TCRdb's copy has only in-frame clones and lacks some. This sample carries around 25,000 clones, about 87% of them seen once, and the ten largest clones take less than 35%.

The sample consisted of tumor tissue, taken after IRX-2 immunotherapy. The TCR sequence derives from a human donor with breast cancer. The chain uses TRBV6-1 and TRBJ1-5; maybe TRBD1 (5 bases). The CDR3 here is CASSDWDHYSNQPQHF. The CDR3 DNA is TGTGCCAGCAGTGACTGGGACCACTATAGCAATCAGCCCCAGCATTTT.